Shown below are 2 T cell receptor beta chains from a single sample sequenced in a study of OX40 agonist ivuxolimab in advanced cancers. TCRdb's copy holds only in-frame clones and misses some; the assay was immunoSEQ multiplex PCR. Here the sample spans some 83,000 clones, 91% being singletons. Here the sequenced sample was CD4+ or CD8+ T cells sorted from blood, taken in a trial of the OX40 agonist ivuxolimab. These receptors were collected from an adult with an advanced solid tumor such as melanoma, head and neck, liver or kidney cancer.

The V call is TRBV2, the J call TRBJ2-1; D gene ambiguous. Germline lookup yields CDR1 SNHLY and CDR2 FYNNEI. V was pared by 3 bases and J by 1 base, with 1 base between. The CDR3 has 12 amino acids. The CDR3, as DNA: TGTGCCAGCAGTGATTCCTACAATGAGCAGTTCTTC. Its translation: CASSDSYNEQFF.

This rearrangement joins TRBV27 to TRBJ2-5; D is unclear. The CDR3 runs to 14 residues. Between the trimmed V and J ends, which lost 0 bases and 4 bases, there was a span of 9 bases. From germline, CDR1 is MNHEY and CDR2 SMNVEV (reference sequence). The CDR3 reads CASSLSSSRETQYF. The CDR3 DNA is TGTGCCAGCAGTTTATCGTCCAGCAGAGAGACCCAGTACTTC.